Following are 6 T cell receptor beta chains from one sample sequenced in a study of T cell repertoires in cytomegalovirus infection. No cognate antigen is known for these TCRs. One entry per CDR3 protein results from TCRdb running MiXCR on the reads. The table lists 110,000 or so distinct CDR3 sequences, about 30% of them singletons, with roughly 40% in the top ten. The source material was CD8+ T cells from cultured PBMCs, sampled from culture after CMV antigen stimulation. The receptors here all came from a human donor in good health (CMV status not recorded). Some clones in this sample may be carry-over from other donors' samples.

The rearrangement links TRBV2 to TRBJ2-2, with 11 bases fitting TRBD2. Trimming removed 0 bases from V and 1 base from J; junction bases left unmatched: 1. The CDR3 totals 17 residues. Germline CDR1 is SNHLY and CDR2 is FYNNEI. Written as DNA, the CDR3 is TGTGCCAGCAGTGAAGCGCTAGCGGGGGGGAACACCGGGGAGCTGTTTTTT. Encoded protein: CASSEALAGGNTGELFF.

This clonotype was found many times. The chain links TRBV27 to TRBJ2-7, with TRBD1 as a possible D gene (6 bases). Trimming shortened V by 5 bases and J by 3 bases, and 11 bases separated the two germline ends. Looked up from germline, CDR1 is MNHEY and CDR2 is SMNVEV (reference sequence). The CDR3 is 13 residues long. The CDR3 bases are TGTGCCAGCAGTCCGGGACACCTCTACGAGCAGTACTTC. It codes for CASSPGHLYEQYF.

This clonotype was picked up one time. The chain couples TRBV7-2 to TRBJ2-7; TRBD1 matches at 7 bases. Germline assignment: CDR1 SGHTA and CDR2 FQGNSA. The CDR3 sequence is 15 residues long. Germline trimming cut 1 base from V and 2 bases from J; bases unmatched to any gene: 5. CDR3 sequence: CASSLGVTGTYEQYF. The CDR3 DNA is TGTGCCAGCAGCTTAGGTGTGACAGGGACCTACGAGCAGTACTTC.

The chain is built from TRBV7-6 and TRBJ2-7; unclear D gene. Germline CDR1 SGHVS, CDR2 FNYEAQ. The CDR3 length is 14 residues. V dropped 8 bases and J dropped 0 bases, with 14 bases sitting between them. The CDR3 region is CASGDGPNSYEQYF. As DNA, the CDR3 is TGTGCCAGCGGCGACGGGCCGAACTCCTACGAGCAGTACTTC.

This clonotype was observed many times. This chain links TRBV4-3 with TRBJ1-1, with 9 bases fitting TRBD1. V gave up 1 base and J gave up 3 bases; unmatched junction bases: 9. The CDR3 sequence is 17 residues long. In germline, CDR1 is LGHNA, CDR2 YSLEER. The CDR3 here is CASSQGRTGVFDTEAFF. The CDR3 DNA follows: TGCGCCAGCAGCCAAGGAAGGACAGGGGTCTTCGACACTGAAGCTTTCTTT.

This clonotype has more than one count but fewer than ten. This chain links TRBV7-9 with TRBJ1-2; D uncertain. Germline CDR1 reads SEHNR; CDR2 reads FQNEAQ (reference sequence). This CDR3 spans 15 amino acids. Trimming took off 3 bases at V and 6 bases at J, with 17 bases between the two ends. CDR3 sequence: CASSFPALGLNGYTF. In DNA, the CDR3 is TGTGCCAGCAGCTTTCCCGCCCTGGGGTTAAATGGCTACACCTTC.